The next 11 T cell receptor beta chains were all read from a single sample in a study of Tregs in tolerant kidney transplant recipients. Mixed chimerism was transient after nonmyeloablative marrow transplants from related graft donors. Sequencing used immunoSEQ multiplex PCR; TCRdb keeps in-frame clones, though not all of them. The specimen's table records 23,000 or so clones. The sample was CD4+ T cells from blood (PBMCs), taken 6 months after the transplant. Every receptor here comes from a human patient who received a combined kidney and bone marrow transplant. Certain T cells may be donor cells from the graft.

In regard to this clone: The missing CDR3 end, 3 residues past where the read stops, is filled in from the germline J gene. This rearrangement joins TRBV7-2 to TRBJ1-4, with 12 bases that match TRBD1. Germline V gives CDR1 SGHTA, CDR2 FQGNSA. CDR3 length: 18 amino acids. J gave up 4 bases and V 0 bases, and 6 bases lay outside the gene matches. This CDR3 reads CASSLAGTGGTINEKLFF. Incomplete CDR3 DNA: TGTGCCAGCAGCTTAGCGGGGACAGGGGGCACCATTAATGAAAAA.

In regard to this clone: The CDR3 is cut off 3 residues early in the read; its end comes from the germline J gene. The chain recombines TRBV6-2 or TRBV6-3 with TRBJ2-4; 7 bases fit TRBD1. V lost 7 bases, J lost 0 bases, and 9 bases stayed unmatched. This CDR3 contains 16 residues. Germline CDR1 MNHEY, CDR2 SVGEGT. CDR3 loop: CASTRQGFLAKNIQYF. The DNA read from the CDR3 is TGTGCCAGCACCCGACAGGGTTTCTTAGCCAAAAACATT.

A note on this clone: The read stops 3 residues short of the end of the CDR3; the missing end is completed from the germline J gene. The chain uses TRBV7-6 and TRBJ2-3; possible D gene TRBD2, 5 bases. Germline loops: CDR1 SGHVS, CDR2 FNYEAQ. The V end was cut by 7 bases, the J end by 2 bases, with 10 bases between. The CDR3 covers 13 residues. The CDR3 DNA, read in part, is TGTGCCAGCAAGCGGTGGGACACAGATACG. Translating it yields CASKRWDTDT. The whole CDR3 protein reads CASKRWDTDTQYF.

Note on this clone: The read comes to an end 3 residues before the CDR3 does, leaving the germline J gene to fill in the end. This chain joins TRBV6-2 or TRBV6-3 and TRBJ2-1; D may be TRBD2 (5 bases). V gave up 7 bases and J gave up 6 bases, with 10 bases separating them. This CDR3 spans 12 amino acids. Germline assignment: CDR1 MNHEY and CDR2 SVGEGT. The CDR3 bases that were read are TGTGCCAGCACGGCCGGGGTCAATGAG. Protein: CASTAGVNE. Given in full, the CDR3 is CASTAGVNEQFF.

The CDR3 spells CSANYRGYTQYF. CDR3 DNA (partial): TGCAGTGCGAACTACAGGGGTTATACG. The chain combines TRBV20-1 with TRBJ2-3; 7 bases are shared with TRBD1. Read data end 3 residues before the CDR3 end; the end is taken from the germline J gene. In germline, CDR1 is DFQATT, CDR2 SNEGSKA (reference sequence). J was trimmed by 7 bases and V by 6 bases; bases with no gene match: 7. The CDR3 runs to 12 residues.

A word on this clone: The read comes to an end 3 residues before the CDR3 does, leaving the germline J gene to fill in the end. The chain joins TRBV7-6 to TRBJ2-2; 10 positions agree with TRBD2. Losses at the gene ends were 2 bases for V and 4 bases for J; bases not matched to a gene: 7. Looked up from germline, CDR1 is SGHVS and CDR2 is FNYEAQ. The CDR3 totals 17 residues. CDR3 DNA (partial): TGTGCCAGCAGCTTAAATCTGAGGACTAGCGGCACCGGGGAG. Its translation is CASSLNLRTSGTGE. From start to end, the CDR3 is CASSLNLRTSGTGELFF.

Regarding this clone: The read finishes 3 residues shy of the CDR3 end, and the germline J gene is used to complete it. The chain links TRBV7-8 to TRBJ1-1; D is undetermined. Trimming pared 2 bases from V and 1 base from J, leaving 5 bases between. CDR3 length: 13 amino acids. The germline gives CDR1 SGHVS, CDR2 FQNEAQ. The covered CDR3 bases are TGTGCCAGCAGCTTAAGACAGAACACTGAA. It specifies CASSLRQNTE. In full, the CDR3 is CASSLRQNTEAFF.

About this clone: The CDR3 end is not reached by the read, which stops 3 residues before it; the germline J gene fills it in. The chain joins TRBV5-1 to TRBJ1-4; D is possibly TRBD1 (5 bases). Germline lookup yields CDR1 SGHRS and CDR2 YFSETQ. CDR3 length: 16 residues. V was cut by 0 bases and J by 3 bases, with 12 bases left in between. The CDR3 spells CASSLVARGANEKLFF. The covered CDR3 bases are TGCGCCAGCAGCTTGGTCGCGCGGGGGGCTAATGAAAAA.

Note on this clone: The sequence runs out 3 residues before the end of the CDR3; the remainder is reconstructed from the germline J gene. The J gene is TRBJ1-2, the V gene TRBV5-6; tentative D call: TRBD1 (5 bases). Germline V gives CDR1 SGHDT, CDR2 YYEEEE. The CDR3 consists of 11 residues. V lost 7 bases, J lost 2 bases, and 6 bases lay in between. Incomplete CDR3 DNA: TGTGCCAGCGGGGCCAACTATGGC. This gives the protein CASGANYG. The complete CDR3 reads CASGANYGYTF.

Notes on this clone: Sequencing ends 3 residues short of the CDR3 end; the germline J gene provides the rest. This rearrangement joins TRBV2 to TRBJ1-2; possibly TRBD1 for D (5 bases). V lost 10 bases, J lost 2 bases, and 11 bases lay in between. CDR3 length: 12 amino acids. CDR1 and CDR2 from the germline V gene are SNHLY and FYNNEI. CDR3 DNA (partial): TGTGCCACCCAGGGAGACAACTATGGC. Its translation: CATQGDNYG. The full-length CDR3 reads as CATQGDNYGYTF. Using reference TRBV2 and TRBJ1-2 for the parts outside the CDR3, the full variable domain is EPEVTQTPSHQVTQMGQEVILRCVPISNHLYFYWYRQILGQKVEFLVSFYNNEISEKSEIFDDQFSVERPDGSNFTLKIRSTKLEDSAMYFCATQGDNYGYTFGSGTRLTVV.

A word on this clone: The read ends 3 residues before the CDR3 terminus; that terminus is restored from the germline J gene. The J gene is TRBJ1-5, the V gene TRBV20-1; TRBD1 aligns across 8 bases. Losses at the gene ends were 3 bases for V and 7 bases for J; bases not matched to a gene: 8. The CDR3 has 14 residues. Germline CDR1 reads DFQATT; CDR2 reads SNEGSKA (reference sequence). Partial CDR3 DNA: TGCAGTGCTAGTGTCAGGGGGCAAAGGCAGCCC. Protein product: CSASVRGQRQP. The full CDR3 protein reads CSASVRGQRQPQHF.